Described below is a single T cell receptor (beta chain) sequence and its context. What it binds is unknown. This sample was included in a study of cytomegalovirus exposure and HLA in healthy donors. Germline assignment: CDR1 LGHNT and CDR2 FRNRAP. CDR3 length: 17 residues. The ends lost 0 bases at V and 7 bases at J; junction bases unmatched: 8. General study points: Cytomegalovirus status was reportedly diagnosed by the classifier with high sensitivity and specificity. Serostatus for CMV was the only available immune exposure information.

PCR involved 60 Vbeta and 13 Jbeta primers. Sequencing used immunoSEQ multiplex PCR; TCRdb keeps in-frame clones, though not all of them. The table shows some 120,000 clones, with roughly 75% occurring only once. The sequence was collected from a man aged 25-45 years in good health and CMV-seronegative. This chain joins TRBV12-5 and TRBJ2-1; 11 bases align to TRBD2. The sample consisted of PBMCs. The CDR3 coding sequence is TGTGCTAGTGGTTTGGTACTGGGAACTAGCGGGAGAAATGAGCAGTTCTTC. It is translated as CASGLVLGTSGRNEQFF. Complete variable domain (other parts from reference TRBV12-5 and TRBJ2-1): DARVTQTPRHKVTEMGQEVTMRCQPILGHNTVFWYRQTMMQGLELLAYFRNRAPLDDSGMPKDRFSAEMPDATLATLKIQPSEPRDSAVYFCASGLVLGTSGRNEQFFGPGTRLTVL.